The sequence of this TCR beta chain was determined in a study of blood T cell repertoires in COVID-19. Per the original data handling: By means of reference gene primer amplification, nucleated cell counts were estimated. Profiling relied on immunoSEQ multiplex PCR, and the TCRdb table lists in-frame clones only, not all of them. V and J calls and clone size are given by that table; D and trimming were obtained from the DNA. The sample records approximately 270,000 clones, about 90% being singletons. The CDR3 runs 13 residues. The V gene's germline CDR1 is SNHLY and CDR2 FYNNEI. V lost 8 bases to trimming and J lost 2 bases, with 13 bases between them. Clinical history reported by participants formed the basis on which cohorts were assigned.

The clonotype comes from a human donor in a cohort exposed to, infected with or recovered from COVID-19 (not recorded which). The donor label of this sample is uncertain. Sequencing was carried out using PBMCs or T cells enriched from blood (not recorded which). The chain recombines TRBV2 with TRBJ2-7; TRBD1 is a possible D gene (6 bases). CDR3 nucleotide sequence: TGTGCCAGCGAGTTGACAGGCCCCTACGAGCAGTACTTC. Its translation is CASELTGPYEQYF.